This entry lists 10 T cell receptor beta chains sequenced from one sample in a study of T-cell memory formation after mild COVID-19. TCRdb fed the 5' RACE reads into MiXCR, producing one record per CDR3 protein. Among more than 450,000 distinct CDR3 sequences listed, about a sixth were seen once. The sequenced material came from PBMCs or a T cell subset sorted from them (not recorded which). These receptors all stem from an adult woman who had mild COVID-19 (a few samples of this study predate the infection). Cell type and time point are not known.

V usage is TRBV20-1 and J usage is TRBJ2-7; D is undetermined. The CDR3 runs 14 residues. V was cut by 3 bases and J by 4 bases, with 16 bases left in between. Germline CDR1 is DFQATT and CDR2 is SNEGSKA (reference sequence). CDR3 protein: CSAREGNKVYEQYF. The CDR3 DNA follows: TGCAGTGCTAGGGAAGGCAACAAGGTGTACGAGCAGTACTTC.

The chain employs TRBV6-4 and TRBJ2-1, with 8 bases lining up with TRBD2. The CDR3 consists of 15 residues. CDR1 and CDR2 (germline): MRHNA, SNTAGT. Losses at the gene ends were 3 bases for V and 4 bases for J; bases not matched to a gene: 5. This chain's CDR3 is CASSEIAGPYNEQFF. CDR3 bases: TGTGCCAGCAGTGAAATAGCGGGGCCTTACAATGAGCAGTTCTTC.

V usage is TRBV19 and J usage is TRBJ2-2; no firm D call. The CDR3 extends over 14 amino acids. V was pared by 9 bases and J by 7 bases, with 18 bases between. CDR1 and CDR2 (germline): LNHDA, SQIVND (reference sequence). The CDR3 spells CASRVQRVGGELFF. CDR3 nucleotide sequence: TGTGCCAGCCGGGTCCAAAGGGTAGGCGGGGAGCTGTTTTTT.

The chain couples TRBV20-1 to TRBJ2-6, with D maybe TRBD1 (6 bases). CDR1 and CDR2 from the germline V gene are DFQATT and SNEGSKA (reference sequence). This CDR3 has 19 amino acids. The ends were cut back, 0 bases at V and 0 bases at J, with 18 bases in the middle. In nucleotides, the CDR3 is TGCAGTGCTAGAGATCAGGGGAGACAGTGGCTCTCTGGGGCCAACGTCCTGACTTTC. Protein sequence: CSARDQGRQWLSGANVLTF.

This clonotype was detected a few times. The rearrangement joins TRBV27 to TRBJ2-3, with D unclear. V dropped 7 bases and J dropped 1 base, with 6 bases sitting between them. Germline CDR1 and CDR2: MNHEY and SMNVEV (reference sequence). The CDR3 contains 12 residues. The CDR3 spells CASKRGTDTQYF. In nucleotides, the CDR3 is TGTGCCAGCAAACGCGGCACAGATACGCAGTATTTT.

The chain carries TRBV10-3 and TRBJ2-5; D call uncertain. This CDR3 contains 14 residues. Between the trimmed V and J ends, which lost 0 bases and 5 bases, there was a span of 10 bases. CDR1 ENHRY and CDR2 SYGVKD come from the germline V gene. The CDR3: CAISESESRETQYF. CDR3 DNA sequence: TGTGCCATCAGTGAGTCAGAAAGTCGGGAGACCCAGTACTTC.

The chain combines TRBV7-2 with TRBJ2-7; D assignment may be TRBD1 or TRBD2 (5 bases each). This CDR3 has 15 amino acids. Germline lookup yields CDR1 SGHTA and CDR2 FQGNSA. The V gene lost 7 bases and the J gene lost 3 bases, with 19 bases spanning the gap. The CDR3 reads CASTIGWDPIYEQYF. For the CDR3, the DNA is TGTGCCAGCACCATCGGTTGGGACCCCATCTACGAGCAGTACTTC.

Only a few counts were recorded for this clonotype. This chain joins TRBV5-1 and TRBJ2-7, with D possibly being TRBD1 (5 bases). Trimming stripped 0 bases from V and 2 bases from J, with 9 bases between. The CDR3 has 14 amino acids. The germline V gene encodes CDR1 SGHRS and CDR2 YFSETQ. The CDR3 here is CASSLGGHPYEQYF. DNA for the CDR3: TGCGCCAGCAGCTTGGGTGGACACCCCTACGAGCAGTACTTC.

The chain recombines TRBV24-1 with TRBJ2-3; TRBD1 aligns across 12 bases. J was trimmed by 4 bases and V by 3 bases; bases with no gene match: 1. The CDR3 covers 15 residues. Germline CDR1 reads KGHDR; CDR2 reads SFDVKD. The CDR3: CATSDGTGGADTQYF. The CDR3 DNA sequence: TGTGCCACCAGTGATGGGACAGGGGGCGCAGATACGCAGTATTTT.

The chain employs TRBV19 and TRBJ1-5; TRBD1 might be the D (5 bases). CDR1 is LNHDA, CDR2 SQIVND, per germline (reference sequence). The ends were cut back, 5 bases at V and 2 bases at J, with 13 bases in the middle. The CDR3 extends over 15 amino acids. CDR3 loop: CASSLGARGNQPQHF. As DNA, the CDR3 is TGTGCCAGTAGTTTAGGGGCGAGGGGCAATCAGCCCCAGCATTTT. Complete variable domain (other parts from reference TRBV19 and TRBJ1-5): DGGITQSPKYLFRKEGQNVTLSCEQNLNHDAMYWYRQDPGQGLRLIYYSQIVNDFQKGDIAEGYSVSREKKESFPLTVTSAQKNPTAFYLCASSLGARGNQPQHFGDGTRLSIL.